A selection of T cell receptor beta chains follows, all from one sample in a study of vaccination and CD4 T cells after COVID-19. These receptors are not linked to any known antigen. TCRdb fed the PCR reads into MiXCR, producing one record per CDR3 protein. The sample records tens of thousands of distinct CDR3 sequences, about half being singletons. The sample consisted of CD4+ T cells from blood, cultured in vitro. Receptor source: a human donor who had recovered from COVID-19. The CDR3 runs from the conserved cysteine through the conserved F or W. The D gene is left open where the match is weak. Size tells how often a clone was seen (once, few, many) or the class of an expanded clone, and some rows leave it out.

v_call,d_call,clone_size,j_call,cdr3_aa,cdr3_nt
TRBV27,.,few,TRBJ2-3,CATYTRSADTQYF,TGTGCCACCTACACGCGGAGCGCAGATACGCAGTATTTT
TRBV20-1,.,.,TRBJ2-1,CSAARPYNEQFF,TGCAGTGCCGCCCGACCCTACAATGAGCAGTTCTTC
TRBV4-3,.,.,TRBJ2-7,CASSQAGAYSYEQYF,TGCGCCAGCAGCCAGGCCGGCGCATACTCCTACGAGCAGTACTTC
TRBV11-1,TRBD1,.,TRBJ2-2,CASSSGTGRTGELFF,TGTGCCAGCAGCTCTGGGACAGGGCGAACCGGGGAGCTGTTTTTT
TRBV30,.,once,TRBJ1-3,CAWSVTGGNTIYF,TGTGCCTGGAGTGTAACAGGTGGAAACACCATATATTTT
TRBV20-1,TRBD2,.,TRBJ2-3,CSAWPGLAGVEGTDTQYF,TGCAGTGCTTGGCCGGGACTAGCGGGAGTTGAGGGAACAGATACGCAGTATTTT
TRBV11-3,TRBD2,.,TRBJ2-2,CASSLRTSGSGELFF,TGTGCCAGCAGCTTGAGGACTAGCGGGAGTGGGGAGCTGTTTTTT
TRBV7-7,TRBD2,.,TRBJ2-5,CASSSSGTSEETQYF,TGTGCCAGCAGCTCCTCCGGGACTAGCGAAGAGACCCAGTACTTC
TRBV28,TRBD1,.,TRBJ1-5,CASSGQRGRGPQHF,TGTGCCAGCAGTGGACAAAGGGGGCGAGGGCCCCAGCATTTT
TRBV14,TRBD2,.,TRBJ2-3,CASSQDAGGRTQYF,TGTGCCAGCAGCCAAGATGCGGGGGGGAGAACGCAGTATTTT
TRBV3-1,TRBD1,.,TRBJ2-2,CASSRDRPTGELFF,TGTGCCAGCAGCCGGGACAGGCCCACCGGGGAGCTGTTTTTT
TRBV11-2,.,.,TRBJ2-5,CASSSLTGMEGETQYF,TGTGCCAGCAGCTCGTTAACAGGGATGGAGGGAGAGACCCAGTACTTC
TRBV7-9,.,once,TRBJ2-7,CASSVRRGIYEQYF,TGTGCCAGCAGCGTTCGGAGGGGCATCTACGAGCAGTACTTC
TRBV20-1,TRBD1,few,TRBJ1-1,CSGAGGTSEAFF,TGCAGTGGAGCAGGGGGCACATCTGAAGCTTTCTTT
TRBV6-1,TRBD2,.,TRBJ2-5,CASSTAREGETQYF,TGTGCCAGCAGTACGGCCCGGGAGGGCGAGACCCAGTACTTC
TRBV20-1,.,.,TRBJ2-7,CSARGPLAIYEQYF,TGCAGTGCTAGAGGCCCACTAGCTATCTACGAGCAGTACTTC
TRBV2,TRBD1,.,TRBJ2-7,CASKTGVSSYEQYF,TGTGCCAGCAAGACAGGGGTTAGCTCCTACGAGCAGTACTTC
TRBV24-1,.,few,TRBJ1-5,CATSGGGNQPQHF,TGTGCCACCAGTGGAGGGGGGAATCAGCCCCAGCATTTT
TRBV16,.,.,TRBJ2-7,CASSQTLVYEQYF,TGTGCCAGCAGCCAGACACTCGTTTACGAGCAGTACTTC
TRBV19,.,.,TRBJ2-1,CASSPSGSGGEQFF,TGTGCCAGTAGTCCCTCCGGTTCCGGGGGTGAGCAGTTCTTC
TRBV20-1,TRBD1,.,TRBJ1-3,CSARFIQGQGKGAGNTIYF,TGCAGTGCTAGATTTATACAGGGGCAAGGGAAGGGCGCTGGAAACACCATATATTTT
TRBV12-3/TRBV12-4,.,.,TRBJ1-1,CASSYRTEEAFF,TGTGCCAGCAGTTATCGGACGGAGGAAGCTTTCTTT
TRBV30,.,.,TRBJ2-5,CAWSVSGAKTQYF,TGTGCCTGGAGTGTGTCAGGGGCGAAGACCCAGTACTTC
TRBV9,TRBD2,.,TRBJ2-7,CASSVGQGSRSGRAYEQYF,TGTGCCAGCAGCGTAGGTCAGGGTTCGAGGAGCGGGAGAGCCTACGAGCAGTACTTC
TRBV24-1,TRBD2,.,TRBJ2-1,CATSGTSGSHEQFF,TGTGCCACCAGTGGGACTAGCGGGAGCCATGAGCAGTTCTTC
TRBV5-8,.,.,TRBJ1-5,CASSLNSNQPQHF,TGTGCCAGCAGCTTGAATAGCAATCAGCCCCAGCATTTT
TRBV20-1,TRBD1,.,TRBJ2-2,CSARGQGADTGELFF,TGCAGTGCTAGGGGACAGGGGGCGGACACCGGGGAGCTGTTTTTT
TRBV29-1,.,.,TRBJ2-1,CSVAGFPGRNEQFF,TGCAGCGTTGCCGGGTTCCCAGGGAGGAATGAGCAGTTCTTC
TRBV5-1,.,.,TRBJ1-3,CASRWAGGGSGNTIYF,TGCGCCAGCCGCTGGGCCGGAGGAGGGTCTGGAAACACCATATATTTT
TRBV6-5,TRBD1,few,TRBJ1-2,CASSYQNRGQGGYTF,TGTGCCAGCAGTTACCAAAACAGGGGGCAGGGTGGCTACACCTTC
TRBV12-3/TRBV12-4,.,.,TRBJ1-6,CASSSTTDSPLHF,TGTGCCAGCAGTTCGACCACTGATTCACCCCTCCACTTT
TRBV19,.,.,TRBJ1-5,CASSIGVGRRNQPQHF,TGTGCCAGTAGTATAGGGGTAGGGAGGCGCAATCAGCCCCAGCATTTT
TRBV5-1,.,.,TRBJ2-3,CASRPTSTDTQYF,TGCGCCAGCAGACCGACTTCCACAGATACGCAGTATTTT
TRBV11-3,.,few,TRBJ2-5,CATQGNQETQYF,TGTGCTACCCAGGGCAACCAAGAGACCCAGTACTTC
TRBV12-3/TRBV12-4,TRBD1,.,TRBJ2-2,CASSWDRNTGELFF,TGTGCCAGCAGTTGGGACAGAAACACCGGGGAGCTGTTTTTT
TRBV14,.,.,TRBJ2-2,CASSQDWRTGELFF,TGTGCCAGCAGCCAAGATTGGAGGACCGGGGAGCTGTTTTTT
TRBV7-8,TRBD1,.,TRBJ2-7,CASSDRGEQYF,TGTGCCAGCAGCGACAGGGGCGAGCAGTACTTC
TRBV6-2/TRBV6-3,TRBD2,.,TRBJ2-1,CASSFLAGDSSSYNEQFF,TGTGCCAGCAGTTTTCTAGCGGGAGACTCGAGCTCCTACAATGAGCAGTTCTTC
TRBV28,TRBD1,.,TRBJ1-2,CASSLPLRDRGRGYTF,TGTGCCAGCAGTTTGCCCCTCCGGGACAGGGGGCGAGGCTACACCTTC
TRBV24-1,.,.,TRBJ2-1,CATSDQNNEQFF,TGTGCCACCAGTGACCAAAACAATGAGCAGTTCTTC
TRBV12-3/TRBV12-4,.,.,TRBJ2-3,CASSQRGGSTDTQYF,TGTGCCAGCAGCCAGAGGGGGGGGTCCACAGATACGCAGTATTTT
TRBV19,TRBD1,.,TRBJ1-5,CASSIGTGGDQPQHF,TGTGCCAGTAGTATTGGGACAGGGGGCGATCAGCCCCAGCATTTT
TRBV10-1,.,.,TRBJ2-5,CASAAEPYQETQYF,TGCGCCAGCGCGGCTGAGCCGTACCAAGAGACCCAGTACTTC
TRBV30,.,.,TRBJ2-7,CAWISGEFEQYF,TGTGCCTGGATCTCAGGGGAATTCGAGCAGTACTTC
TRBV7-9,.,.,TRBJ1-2,CASSFGGSRRDYGYTF,TGTGCCAGCAGTTTTGGGGGCTCCCGAAGAGACTATGGCTACACCTTC
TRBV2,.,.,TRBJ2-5,CASSEEVYQETQYF,TGTGCCAGCAGTGAAGAGGTTTACCAAGAGACCCAGTACTTC
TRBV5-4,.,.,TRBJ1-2,CASSSGDSGYTF,TGTGCCAGCAGCTCAGGGGATAGCGGCTACACCTTC
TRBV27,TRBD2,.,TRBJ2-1,CASSPGVGREGDNEQFF,TGTGCCAGCAGTCCCGGCGTGGGTCGGGAGGGAGACAATGAGCAGTTCTTC
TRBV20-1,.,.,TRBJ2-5,CSAPQQGGEETQYF,TGCAGTGCGCCCCAACAGGGAGGGGAGGAGACCCAGTACTTC
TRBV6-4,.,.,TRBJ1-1,CASRQDRNTEAFF,TGTGCCAGCAGACAAGACAGGAACACTGAAGCTTTCTTT
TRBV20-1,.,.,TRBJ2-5,CSAAGETQYF,TGCAGTGCTGCCGGGGAGACCCAGTACTTC
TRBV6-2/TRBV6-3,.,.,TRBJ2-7,CATKDLETEFYEQYF,TGTGCCACCAAAGACTTGGAGACAGAATTCTACGAGCAGTACTTC
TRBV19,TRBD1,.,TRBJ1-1,CASSGQGRPNTEAFF,TGTGCCAGTAGTGGACAGGGCCGGCCGAACACTGAAGCTTTCTTT
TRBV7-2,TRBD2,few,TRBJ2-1,CASSSRTRTNEQFF,TGTGCCAGCAGCTCCCGGACTAGAACGAATGAGCAGTTCTTC
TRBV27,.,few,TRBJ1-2,CASSLKEPVNYGYTF,TGTGCCAGCAGTTTAAAAGAGCCGGTAAACTATGGCTACACCTTC